The rows below give T cell receptor beta chains drawn from one sample of a study of B cell selection in AIRE deficiency. Sequencing used immunoSEQ multiplex PCR; TCRdb keeps in-frame clones, though not all of them. The sample holds about 25,000 clones, around 95% seen once. The sequencing input was CD4+CD127+ conventional T cells sorted from PBMCs. These receptors came from a human donor in good health. Each CDR3 is given with its conserved first and last residue. A D gene is named only where the DNA matches it firmly. Only some rows state a clone size, as once, few, many or a class for expanded clones.

- TRBJ1-6 - TRBV5-6 CASSLGPAGQNSPLHF TGTGCCAGCAGCTTGGGTCCAGCAGGACAAAATTCACCCCTCCACTTT
- TRBJ1-3 TRBD1 TRBV9 CASSVGRDRATGNTIYF TGTGCCAGCAGCGTAGGGAGGGACAGGGCTACTGGAAACACCATATATTTT
- TRBJ2-7 TRBD1 TRBV10-3 CAISTGTGGYEQYF TGTGCCATCAGTACCGGGACAGGGGGCTACGAGCAGTACTTC
once TRBJ1-5 - TRBV2 CASGVGFQPQHF TGTGCCAGCGGGGTAGGTTTTCAGCCCCAGCATTTT
- TRBJ1-2 - TRBV15 CATSPRGSYGYTF TGTGCCACCAGCCCCCGGGGATCCTATGGCTACACCTTC
- TRBJ1-2 - TRBV5-4 CASSWTGAGYGYTF TGTGCCAGCAGCTGGACGGGGGCGGGCTATGGCTACACCTTC
- TRBJ2-3 - TRBV6-6 CASGNGASLSTDTQYF TGTGCCAGCGGGAACGGGGCGTCTCTGAGCACAGATACGCAGTATTTT
- TRBJ1-1 - TRBV6-6 CASSYSRAGTEAFF TGTGCCAGCAGTTACTCGAGGGCTGGCACTGAAGCTTTCTTT
- TRBJ2-1 - TRBV11-3 CASSFQGFDEQFF TGTGCCAGCAGCTTTCAGGGTTTCGATGAGCAGTTCTTC
- TRBJ2-3 - TRBV10-3 CAISEDLPTDTQYF TGTGCCATCAGTGAGGATCTCCCCACAGATACGCAGTATTTT
- TRBJ2-3 - TRBV4-2 CASSLPTDTQYF TGTGCCAGCAGCTTACCCACAGATACGCAGTATTTT
- TRBJ2-3 TRBD2 TRBV18 CASSPEQLATDTQYF TGTGCCAGCTCACCAGAGCAACTAGCGACAGATACGCAGTATTTT
- TRBJ1-1 - TRBV11-2 CASSFMITNTEAFF TGTGCCAGCAGCTTTATGATTACGAACACTGAAGCTTTCTTT
once TRBJ2-3 TRBD1 TRBV29-1 CSVEERDRGRDTQYF TGCAGCGTTGAAGAGAGGGACAGGGGGCGAGATACGCAGTATTTT
- TRBJ1-4 - TRBV10-1 CANLGGTTNEKLFF TGCGCCAACCTGGGTGGAACCACTAATGAAAAACTGTTTTTT
- TRBJ2-1 - TRBV5-1 CASSSTGGGINEQFF TGCGCCAGCAGCTCCACAGGGGGGGGGATCAATGAGCAGTTCTTC
- TRBJ2-7 TRBD2 TRBV11-3 CASSPFRKRDVDEQYF TGTGCCAGCAGCCCGTTCCGAAAGCGGGATGTAGACGAGCAGTACTTC
- TRBJ2-7 - TRBV7-9 CASSLASSTYEQYF TGTGCCAGCAGCTTAGCTTCATCTACCTACGAGCAGTACTTC
- TRBJ2-2 - TRBV4-1 CASSKGAGAGDTGELFF TGCGCCAGCAGCAAGGGAGCAGGGGCAGGGGACACCGGGGAGCTGTTTTTT
- TRBJ2-3 - TRBV6-1 CASRTDRGGLDTQYF TGTGCCAGCAGGACCGACAGAGGGGGTCTGGATACGCAGTATTTT
- TRBJ2-3 TRBD1 TRBV5-5 CASSGQGKDTQYF TGTGCCAGCAGTGGACAGGGAAAAGATACGCAGTATTTT
- TRBJ2-1 TRBD1 TRBV6-6 CASRRDRDYNEQFF TGTGCCAGCAGGCGGGACAGGGACTACAATGAGCAGTTCTTC
- TRBJ1-2 TRBD1 TRBV10-3 CAISGGQGAFNYGYTF TGTGCCATCAGTGGAGGACAGGGGGCCTTTAACTATGGCTACACCTTC
- TRBJ1-3 - TRBV5-1 CASSLSNSGNTIYF TGCGCCAGCAGCTTGTCTAACTCTGGAAACACCATATATTTT
- TRBJ2-3 TRBD2 TRBV18 CASSPSLAGERDTQYF TGTGCCAGCTCACCATCACTAGCGGGAGAGCGAGATACGCAGTATTTT
- TRBJ1-5 - TRBV18 CASSPDTPRVNQPQHF TGTGCCAGCTCACCAGACACCCCACGGGTCAATCAGCCCCAGCATTTT
once TRBJ1-6 - TRBV6-7 CASRASPNGGKGYNSPLHF TGTGCCAGCAGGGCTAGTCCTAACGGAGGGAAAGGTTATAATTCACCCCTCCACTTT
- TRBJ1-6 - TRBV7-2 CASSLDVNRDSPLHF TGTGCCAGCAGCTTAGATGTAAACAGAGACTCACCCCTCCACTTT
- TRBJ2-1 - TRBV28 CASSLIGPPVNEQFF TGTGCCAGCAGTTTGATAGGGCCTCCCGTAAATGAGCAGTTCTTC
once TRBJ1-1 - TRBV2 CASSRTVNTEAFF TGTGCTAGCAGCCGGACAGTGAACACTGAAGCTTTCTTT
- TRBJ1-1 - TRBV5-1 CASQGLMNTEAFF TGCGCCAGCCAGGGTCTTATGAACACTGAAGCTTTCTTT
- TRBJ1-1 - TRBV2 CASSGQLSGTEAFF TGTGCCAGCAGTGGCCAGCTTTCGGGGACTGAAGCTTTCTTT
- TRBJ2-7 - TRBV18 CASSTDGASYEQYF TGTGCCAGCTCAACCGATGGAGCAAGCTACGAGCAGTACTTC
- TRBJ2-1 TRBD2 TRBV6-4 CASSDPGGYNEQFF TGTGCCAGCAGTGACCCGGGGGGATACAATGAGCAGTTCTTC
- TRBJ2-3 TRBD2 TRBV19 CASSIIGTSESTDTQYF TGTGCCAGTAGTATCATAGGGACTAGCGAGTCGACAGATACGCAGTATTTT
- TRBJ2-7 - TRBV5-1 CASSLISEASYEQYF TGCGCCAGCAGCTTGATTAGCGAGGCATCCTACGAGCAGTACTTC
- TRBJ1-4 TRBD1 TRBV2 CASSRGHTNEKLFF TGTGCCAGCAGCAGGGGGCACACTAATGAAAAACTGTTTTTT
- TRBJ2-7 TRBD2 TRBV18 CASSRGRDSAYEQYF TGTGCCAGCTCACGAGGGAGGGATTCGGCCTACGAGCAGTACTTC
- TRBJ1-5 - TRBV6-4 CASSVGHGSNQPQHF TGTGCCAGCAGTGTCGGGCACGGTAGCAATCAGCCCCAGCATTTT
- TRBJ2-5 TRBD2 TRBV9 CASSGTSLRETQYF TGTGCCAGCAGCGGGACTAGTCTGCGGGAGACCCAGTACTTC
- TRBJ2-7 - TRBV7-8 CASRTGLRGDIDEQYF TGTGCCAGCAGGACCGGACTCAGGGGGGATATTGACGAGCAGTACTTC
- TRBJ2-7 TRBD2 TRBV7-9 CASSRLAGTSYEQYF TGTGCCAGCAGTCGACTAGCGGGGACCTCCTACGAGCAGTACTTC
- TRBJ1-2 - TRBV6-1 CASSEVDRATGYTF TGTGCCAGCAGTGAAGTAGACAGAGCCACGGGCTACACCTTC
- TRBJ1-5 - TRBV6-1 CAIKRRGRVEPQHF TGTGCCATCAAAAGGCGGGGTAGGGTGGAGCCCCAGCATTTT
- TRBJ1-2 TRBD1 TRBV18 CASSPGQGYGYTF TGTGCCAGCTCACCCGGACAGGGCTATGGCTACACCTTC
once TRBJ1-2 - TRBV18 CASSPPGALNYGYTF TGTGCCAGCTCACCACCGGGGGCCCTTAACTATGGCTACACCTTC
- TRBJ2-3 TRBD1 TRBV27 CASSSPGQGSDTQYF TGTGCCAGCAGTTCCCCCGGACAGGGATCAGATACGCAGTATTTT
- TRBJ2-1 TRBD1 TRBV5-4 CASTTPRSGTANNEQFF TGTGCCAGCACCACCCCTCGGTCGGGGACAGCCAACAATGAGCAGTTCTTC
- TRBJ1-3 TRBD1 TRBV19 CASRSGQGSGNTIYF TGTGCCAGTAGATCCGGACAGGGGTCCGGAAACACCATATATTTT
once TRBJ2-3 TRBD2 TRBV12-5 CASGTRGLAGTDTQYF TGTGCTAGTGGTACCCGGGGGCTAGCGGGGACAGATACGCAGTATTTT
- TRBJ1-1 - TRBV12-5 CASGFPGMNTEAFF TGTGCTAGTGGTTTCCCCGGGATGAACACTGAAGCTTTCTTT
- TRBJ1-4 TRBD1 TRBV7-6 CASSSGTGGEKLFF TGTGCCAGCAGCTCGGGGACAGGGGGCGAAAAACTGTTTTTT
- TRBJ1-5 - TRBV6-1 CASSLSTGTNQPQHF TGTGCCAGCAGCCTATCTACAGGGACGAATCAGCCCCAGCATTTT
- TRBJ2-3 - TRBV30 CASGTDTQYF TGTGCCTCCGGCACAGATACGCAGTATTTT
once TRBJ2-3 TRBD1 TRBV7-6 CASSWSPETGFIATDTQYF TGTGCCAGCAGCTGGAGTCCCGAGACAGGGTTCATCGCCACAGATACGCAGTATTTT
- TRBJ2-3 TRBD2 TRBV5-1 CASSGFNSGYTDTQYF TGCGCCAGCAGCGGTTTTAATAGCGGGTACACAGATACGCAGTATTTT
- TRBJ2-3 TRBD2 TRBV5-1 CASSPYLRGRAGADTQYF TGCGCCAGCAGCCCGTATCTCCGCGGGAGGGCTGGCGCAGATACGCAGTATTTT
- TRBJ2-4 - TRBV18 CASSPEGTSKNIQYF TGTGCCAGCTCACCAGAAGGGACGAGCAAAAACATTCAGTACTTC
- TRBJ1-1 TRBD1 TRBV27 CASSLRDRATEAFF TGTGCCAGCAGTTTACGGGACAGGGCAACTGAAGCTTTCTTT
- TRBJ2-5 - TRBV18 CASTPVSGGTGETQYF TGTGCCAGCACTCCGGTGTCAGGGGGGACGGGAGAGACCCAGTACTTC